This paragraph covers one TCR beta chain sequence. Its target is unknown. The germline V gene has CDR1 SEHNR and CDR2 FQNEAQ (reference sequence). The V end lost 4 bases, the J end lost 0 bases, and 15 bases lay between the germline ends. The length of the CDR3 is 17 residues. Some clones are missing from TCRdb's copy, which holds only in-frame ones; the method was immunoSEQ multiplex PCR. This sample has about 83,000 clones; about 84% occur once, and the top ten carry 8% to 10%. This sample was taken from a study of T cell responses to AZD1222 COVID-19 vaccine. Whole-study results and caveats: Clonal diversity was possibly underestimated, and the donors were mostly white British, with more females.

The clonotype comes from an adult in good health. The J gene is TRBJ2-2, the V gene TRBV7-9; possibly TRBD1 for D (5 bases). Sequences were derived from peripheral blood, sampled on day 0 of AZD1222 vaccination. The chain's CDR3 is CASSSARDRPNTGELFF. The CDR3 region has the DNA TGTGCCAGCAGCTCGGCACGAGACAGACCGAACACCGGGGAGCTGTTTTTT.